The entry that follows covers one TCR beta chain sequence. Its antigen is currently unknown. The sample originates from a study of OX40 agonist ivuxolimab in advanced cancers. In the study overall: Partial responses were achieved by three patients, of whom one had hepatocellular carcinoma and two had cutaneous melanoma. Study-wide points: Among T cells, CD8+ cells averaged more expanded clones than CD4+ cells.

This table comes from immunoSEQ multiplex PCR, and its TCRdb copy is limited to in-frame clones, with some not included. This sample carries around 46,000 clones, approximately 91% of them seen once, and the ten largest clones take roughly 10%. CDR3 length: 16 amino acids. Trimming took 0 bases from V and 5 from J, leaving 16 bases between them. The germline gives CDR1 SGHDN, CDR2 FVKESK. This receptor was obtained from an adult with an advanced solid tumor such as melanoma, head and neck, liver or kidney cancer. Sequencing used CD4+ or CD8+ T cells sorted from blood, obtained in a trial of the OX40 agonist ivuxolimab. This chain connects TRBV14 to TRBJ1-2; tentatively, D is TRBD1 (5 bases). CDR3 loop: CASSQEHAGGLYGYTF. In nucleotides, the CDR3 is TGTGCCAGCAGCCAAGAGCATGCGGGGGGACTTTATGGCTACACCTTC.